The source of this T cell receptor beta chain is a study of T cells in localized non-small cell lung cancer. Libraries were prepared by immunoSEQ multiplex PCR; TCRdb keeps only in-frame clonotypes and omits some of them. The sample lists about 55,000 clones, 80% to 85% seen once, with approximately 17% in the top ten. CDR1 is SGHNT, CDR2 YYREEE, per germline (reference sequence). V was clipped by 5 bases and J by 4 bases; unmatched bases: 7. This CDR3 is built from 14 residues. This specimen consisted of peripheral blood mononuclear cells, obtained before any cancer treatment. The rearrangement uses TRBV5-4 and TRBJ2-3; 7 nucleotides match TRBD1. This sequence originates from a man aged 40 to 70 with stage III lung adenocarcinoma. CDR3 region: CASRLGTASDTQYF. In DNA form, the CDR3 reads TGTGCCAGCAGGCTCGGGACAGCCTCAGATACGCAGTATTTT.